Listed below are T cell receptor beta chains from one sample, sequenced in a study of T cells in Graves' hyperthyroidism and ophthalmopathy. In TCRdb, the multiplex PCR reads were re-called with MiXCR into one record per CDR3 protein. The sample consists of fewer than 300,000 distinct CDR3 sequences, roughly 15% of them appearing once. Sample: blood. The source is a woman aged 45-65 years with Graves' hyperthyroidism that later progressed to Graves' ophthalmopathy. Both conserved end residues are part of each CDR3. Each record gives: D gene, V gene, J gene, CDR3 protein. D genes are given only for firm matches.

d_call: .
v_call: TRBV7-9
j_call: TRBJ2-7
cdr3_aa: CASSLGNLYEQYF

d_call: TRBD2
v_call: TRBV9
j_call: TRBJ2-3
cdr3_aa: CASSTPLLAGGPTDTQYF

d_call: .
v_call: TRBV2
j_call: TRBJ2-1
cdr3_aa: CASTRLAVEQFF

d_call: .
v_call: TRBV29-1
j_call: TRBJ2-1
cdr3_aa: CSGGRAGSYNEQFF

d_call: .
v_call: TRBV18
j_call: TRBJ1-6
cdr3_aa: CASSPSGGQNSPLHF

d_call: TRBD1
v_call: TRBV20-1
j_call: TRBJ1-2
cdr3_aa: CSAGPGQGVYGYTF

d_call: .
v_call: TRBV2
j_call: TRBJ2-3
cdr3_aa: CASSAESGTDTQYF

d_call: .
v_call: TRBV7-2
j_call: TRBJ1-6
cdr3_aa: CASSLRQSSYNSPLHF

d_call: .
v_call: TRBV28
j_call: TRBJ2-2
cdr3_aa: CATKEQNTGELFF

d_call: .
v_call: TRBV12-3/TRBV12-4
j_call: TRBJ2-7
cdr3_aa: CASSVTPYEQYF

d_call: .
v_call: TRBV2
j_call: TRBJ1-2
cdr3_aa: CASSEAGTIDNYGYTF

d_call: .
v_call: TRBV15
j_call: TRBJ2-1
cdr3_aa: CATSRGRGDEQFF

d_call: .
v_call: TRBV27
j_call: TRBJ1-1
cdr3_aa: CASIGDMNTEAFF

d_call: .
v_call: TRBV28
j_call: TRBJ1-2
cdr3_aa: CASRGADGYTF

d_call: .
v_call: TRBV6-2/TRBV6-3
j_call: TRBJ2-3
cdr3_aa: CASYSTDTQYF

d_call: TRBD1
v_call: TRBV19
j_call: TRBJ1-2
cdr3_aa: CASLDRGYGYTF

d_call: TRBD1
v_call: TRBV7-3
j_call: TRBJ2-1
cdr3_aa: CASSLSGQGNHEQFF

d_call: TRBD1
v_call: TRBV20-1
j_call: TRBJ2-1
cdr3_aa: CSARDGDRGRNEQFF

d_call: TRBD2
v_call: TRBV7-3
j_call: TRBJ2-5
cdr3_aa: CASSPGLLAGGFQETQYF

d_call: .
v_call: TRBV30
j_call: TRBJ2-7
cdr3_aa: CAWSDRHGTSYEQYF

d_call: .
v_call: TRBV6-1
j_call: TRBJ2-5
cdr3_aa: CASSHIEETQYF

d_call: TRBD2
v_call: TRBV19
j_call: TRBJ2-1
cdr3_aa: CASRSWWTSGGLPYNEQFF

d_call: TRBD2
v_call: TRBV20-1
j_call: TRBJ2-7
cdr3_aa: CSARTGAGTSGRREQYF

d_call: .
v_call: TRBV29-1
j_call: TRBJ1-2
cdr3_aa: CSVENRVDGYTF

d_call: .
v_call: TRBV2
j_call: TRBJ1-5
cdr3_aa: CASRPRGSEYSNQPQHF

d_call: .
v_call: TRBV28
j_call: TRBJ1-1
cdr3_aa: CASLGGAVTEAFF

d_call: .
v_call: TRBV19
j_call: TRBJ1-2
cdr3_aa: CASTTGGSFYGYTF

d_call: .
v_call: TRBV19
j_call: TRBJ1-1
cdr3_aa: CASSIVYDSYEAFF

d_call: .
v_call: TRBV19
j_call: TRBJ1-2
cdr3_aa: CASSAIDSSNYGYTF

d_call: TRBD1
v_call: TRBV10-1
j_call: TRBJ2-1
cdr3_aa: CASSEPGTGVNSYNEQFF

d_call: .
v_call: TRBV4-1
j_call: TRBJ2-7
cdr3_aa: CASSRVGAGDEQYF

d_call: .
v_call: TRBV25-1
j_call: TRBJ2-5
cdr3_aa: CASISHYGETQYF

d_call: .
v_call: TRBV6-1
j_call: TRBJ1-4
cdr3_aa: CASIRATNEKLFF

d_call: TRBD2
v_call: TRBV29-1
j_call: TRBJ2-7
cdr3_aa: CSVEGGTSGSYEQYF

d_call: TRBD2
v_call: TRBV5-1
j_call: TRBJ2-1
cdr3_aa: CASSSIGTSGGDSYNEQFF

d_call: TRBD2
v_call: TRBV10-2
j_call: TRBJ2-2
cdr3_aa: CASMIRAGAGTGELFF

d_call: TRBD1
v_call: TRBV18
j_call: TRBJ2-7
cdr3_aa: CASSLDRGIGEQYF